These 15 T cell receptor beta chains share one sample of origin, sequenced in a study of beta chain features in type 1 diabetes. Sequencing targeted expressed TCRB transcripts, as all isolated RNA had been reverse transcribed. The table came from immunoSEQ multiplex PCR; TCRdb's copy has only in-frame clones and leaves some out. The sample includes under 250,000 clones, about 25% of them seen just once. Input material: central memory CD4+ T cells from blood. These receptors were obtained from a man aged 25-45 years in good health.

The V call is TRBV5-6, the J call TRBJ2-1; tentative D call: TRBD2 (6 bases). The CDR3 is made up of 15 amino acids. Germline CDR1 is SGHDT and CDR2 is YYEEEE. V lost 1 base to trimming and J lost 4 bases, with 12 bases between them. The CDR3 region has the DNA TGTGCCAGCAGCTTGTGGCGGGATAGATACAATGAGCAGTTCTTC. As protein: CASSLWRDRYNEQFF.

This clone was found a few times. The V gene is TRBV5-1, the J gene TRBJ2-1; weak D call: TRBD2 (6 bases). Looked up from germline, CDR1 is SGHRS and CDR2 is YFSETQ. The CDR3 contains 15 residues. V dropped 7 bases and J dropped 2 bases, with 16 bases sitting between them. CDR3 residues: CASLSLPGAYNEQFF. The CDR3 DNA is TGCGCCAGCTTGTCCCTGCCGGGAGCCTACAATGAGCAGTTCTTC.

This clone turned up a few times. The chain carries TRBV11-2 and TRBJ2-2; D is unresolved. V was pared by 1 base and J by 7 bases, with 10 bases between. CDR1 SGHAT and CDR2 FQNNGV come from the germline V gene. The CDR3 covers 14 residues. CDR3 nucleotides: TGTGCCAGCAGCTTAGCCCTTTCCCTCGGGGAGCTGTTTTTT. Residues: CASSLALSLGELFF.

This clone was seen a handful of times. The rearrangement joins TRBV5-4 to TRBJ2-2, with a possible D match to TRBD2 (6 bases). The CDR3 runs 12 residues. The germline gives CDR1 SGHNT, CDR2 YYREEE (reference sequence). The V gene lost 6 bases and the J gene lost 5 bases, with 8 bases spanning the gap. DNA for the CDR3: TGTGCCAGCACCGGAGGGACCGGGGAGCTGTTTTTT. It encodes CASTGGTGELFF.

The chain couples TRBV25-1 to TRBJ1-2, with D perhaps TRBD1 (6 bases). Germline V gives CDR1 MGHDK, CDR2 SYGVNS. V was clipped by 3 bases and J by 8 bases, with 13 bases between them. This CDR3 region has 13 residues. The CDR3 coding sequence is TGTGCCAGCAGTGAGGCCCGGGGGCGAGGCTACACCTTC. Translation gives CASSEARGRGYTF.

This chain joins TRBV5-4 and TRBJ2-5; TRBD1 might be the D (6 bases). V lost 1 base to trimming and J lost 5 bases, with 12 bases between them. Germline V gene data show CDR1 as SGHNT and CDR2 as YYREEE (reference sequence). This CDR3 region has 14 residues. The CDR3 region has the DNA TGTGCCAGCAGCTTGTCGCAGGGGCGTGAGACCCAGTACTTC. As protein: CASSLSQGRETQYF.

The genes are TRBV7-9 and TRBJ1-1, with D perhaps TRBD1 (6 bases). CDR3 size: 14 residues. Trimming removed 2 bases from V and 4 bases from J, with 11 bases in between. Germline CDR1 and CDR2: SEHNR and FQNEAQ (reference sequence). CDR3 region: CASSLKGGLTEAFF. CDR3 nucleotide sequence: TGTGCCAGCAGCTTAAAAGGGGGTCTCACTGAAGCTTTCTTT.

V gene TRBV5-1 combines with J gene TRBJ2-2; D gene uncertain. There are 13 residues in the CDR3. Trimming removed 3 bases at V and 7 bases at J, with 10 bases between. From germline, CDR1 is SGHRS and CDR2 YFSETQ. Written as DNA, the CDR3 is TGCGCCAGCAGCTCCCCTCCCATCGGGGAGCTGTTTTTT. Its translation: CASSSPPIGELFF.

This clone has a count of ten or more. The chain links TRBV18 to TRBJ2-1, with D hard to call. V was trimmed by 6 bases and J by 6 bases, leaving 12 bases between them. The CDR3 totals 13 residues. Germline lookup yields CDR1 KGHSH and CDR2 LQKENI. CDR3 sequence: CASSLGPFNEQFF. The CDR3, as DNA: TGTGCCAGCTCGTTAGGGCCCTTCAATGAGCAGTTCTTC.

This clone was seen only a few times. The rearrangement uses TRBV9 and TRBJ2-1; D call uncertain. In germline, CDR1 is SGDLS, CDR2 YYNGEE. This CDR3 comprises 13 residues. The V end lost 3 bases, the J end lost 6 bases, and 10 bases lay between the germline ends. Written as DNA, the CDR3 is TGTGCCAGCAGCGGCGGTGTTGGCAATGAGCAGTTCTTC. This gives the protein CASSGGVGNEQFF.

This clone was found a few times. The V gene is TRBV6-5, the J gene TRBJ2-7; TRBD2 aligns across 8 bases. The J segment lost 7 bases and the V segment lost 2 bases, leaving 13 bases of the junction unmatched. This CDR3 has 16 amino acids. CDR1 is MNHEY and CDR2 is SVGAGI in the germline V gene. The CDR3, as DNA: TGTGCCAGCAGTTACACACGAGGCGGGGGGTCTGATGAGCAGTACTTC. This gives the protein CASSYTRGGGSDEQYF.

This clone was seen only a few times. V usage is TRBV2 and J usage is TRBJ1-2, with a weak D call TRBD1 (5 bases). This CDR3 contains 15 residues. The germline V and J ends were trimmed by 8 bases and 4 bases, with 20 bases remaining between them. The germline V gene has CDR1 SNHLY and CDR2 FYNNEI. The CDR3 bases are TGTGCCAGCCGTCCCCGGGGGGGAGAGGGCTATGGCTACACCTTC. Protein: CASRPRGGEGYGYTF. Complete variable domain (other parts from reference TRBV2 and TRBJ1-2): EPEVTQTPSHQVTQMGQEVILRCVPISNHLYFYWYRQILGQKVEFLVSFYNNEISEKSEIFDDQFSVERPDGSNFTLKIRSTKLEDSAMYFCASRPRGGEGYGYTFGSGTRLTVV.

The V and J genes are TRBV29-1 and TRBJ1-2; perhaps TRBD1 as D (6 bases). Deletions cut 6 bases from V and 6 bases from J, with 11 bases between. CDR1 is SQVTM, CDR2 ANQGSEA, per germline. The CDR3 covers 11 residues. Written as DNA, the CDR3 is TGCAGCGTCTCCACAGGGAATGGCTACACCTTC. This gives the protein CSVSTGNGYTF.

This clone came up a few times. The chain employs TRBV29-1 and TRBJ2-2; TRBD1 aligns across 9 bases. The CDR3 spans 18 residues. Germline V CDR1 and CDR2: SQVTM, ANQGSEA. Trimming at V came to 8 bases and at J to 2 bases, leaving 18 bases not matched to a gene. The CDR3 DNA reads TGCAGCCCTTGGGCCCCCTCACGACAGGGGGGAAACACCGGGGAGCTGTTTTTT. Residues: CSPWAPSRQGGNTGELFF.

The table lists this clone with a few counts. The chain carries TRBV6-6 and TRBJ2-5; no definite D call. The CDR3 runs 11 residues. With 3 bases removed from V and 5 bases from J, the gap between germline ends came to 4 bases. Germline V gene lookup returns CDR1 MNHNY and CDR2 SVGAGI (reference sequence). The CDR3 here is CASSYSETQYF. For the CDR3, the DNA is TGTGCCAGCAGTTATTCCGAGACCCAGTACTTC.